This T cell receptor (beta chain) was sequenced in a study of T cell clonotyping in hematopoietic cell transplantation (dated by TCRdb to the early 2020s). Broadly, across the study: Pretransplant samples from recipients were collected after cytoreduction. A total of 110 to 150 blood samples were collected in the study from about 40 consecutive transplant recipients and their related donors. Patients were recruited between late 2015 and 2017 and followed until September 2020 or death.

Based on the germline V gene, the CDR1 and CDR2 sequences are MDHEN and SYDVKM. Trimming removed 7 bases from V and 8 bases from J, leaving 14 bases between the germline ends. Counted from cysteine to phenylalanine, this CDR3 has 12 amino acids. Only the CDR3 region is kept as DNA, spanning 36 bases read in frame from base 1. The immunoSEQ assay, a bias-controlled multiplex PCR with V- and J-specific primers, was used to amplify TCR beta CDR3 regions from genomic DNA. In a second PCR step, the CDR3 amplicons were tagged with a proprietary barcode plus Illumina adapter sequences. An Illumina MiSeq instrument was used to sequence the CDR3 libraries. Per the authors' processing: Export and quality control were performed with immunoSEQ Analyzer 3.0, and downstream analyses were performed with R Bioconductor and Immunarch. Repertoire metrics were calculated using only productive rearrangements within the normalized downsampled data set. In the normalized cohort, clonotypes with more than 5 templates were defined as pathologically expanded. Repertoire diversity was measured with the Inverse Simpson Index. To capture all clonotypes, CMV-specificity analyses were performed on the non-normalized data set. TCRdb carries this immuneACCESS record with in-frame sequences only. Its versions omit some clonotypes, under half of them owing to an unresolved V gene in the studies checked, with the rest unexplained. V, J and clone size are those of that table, while D and trimming were read from the DNA. This sample gives tens of thousands of clones in total; 85% to 90% of them show up just once. The ten biggest clones cover roughly 3.5% of the sample.

According to the study, the label for this sample's time point signals: recipient sample about 28 days before transplant, after cytoreduction. Blood samples were obtained from recipients approximately 28 days before transplant and at days 30, 100 and 180 after transplant. Using Nuclei Lysis Solution, genomic DNA was extracted from unfractionated peripheral blood mononuclear cells that were either fresh or cryopreserved. A remark on this clone: The antigen it binds to is not known. No much larger clone is present one base from it, and per-base qualities are unavailable.

The paper as a whole reports these results and caveats: Only a small fraction of recipient repertoires overlapped donor repertoires, with over 95% appearing de novo at the given depth. Broader TCR repertoire diversity after transplant was predicted by Inverse Simpson Index values from donors and from recipients before transplant. The sample size was limited, and CD4 and CD8 repertoire contributions could not be separated because cells were not sorted. After transplant, TCR diversity in recipients dropped, and pathologically expanded clonotypes climbed progressively between day 30 and day 180.

The source was peripheral blood mononuclear cells, collected before stem cell transplant. The rearrangement joined TRBV28 to TRBJ1-2, with an unclear D gene assignment. The TCR was taken from a man between 18 and 29 years old with biphenotypic leukemia. Some clones in this sample may be carry-over from other donors' samples. The base sequence is TGTGCCAGCAACCTATTACGCGGAGGCTACACCTTC. This encodes CASNLLRGGYTF.